The source of this T cell receptor beta chain is a study of shared clonotypes between healthy human individuals. Study as a whole: A donor's plate count was three for CD4 naive and three for CD4 memory; CD8 naive had two and CD8 memory one. Study-level points and caveats: The small donor group covered limited genetic and exposure diversity.

A note on this clone: Antigen unknown.

Trimming removed 4 bases from V and 6 bases from J; junction bases left unmatched: 7. Looked up from germline, CDR1 is SGHNT and CDR2 is YYREEE (reference sequence). CDR3 length: 15 residues. The assay was immunoSEQ multiplex PCR, and TCRdb's table has in-frame clones only and misses some. The sample shows about 330,000 clones, roughly 70% of them seen only once. This TCR was sampled from a man under 40 in good health. The sample was memory CD4+ T cells sorted from blood. The subset denotes: CD45RA-negative fraction. The chain joins TRBV5-4 to TRBJ2-7; 13 positions agree with TRBD2. This chain's CDR3 is CASSPGLAGDPEQYF. The CDR3 coding sequence is TGTGCCAGCAGCCCCGGACTAGCGGGAGACCCCGAGCAGTACTTC.